Listed here is a single T cell receptor (beta chain). Original analysis: Researchers report that nucleated cell counts were estimated from reference gene primer amplification. Libraries were prepared by immunoSEQ multiplex PCR; TCRdb keeps only in-frame clonotypes and omits some of them. Clone size and the V and J calls come from that table; the DNA yielded D and trimming. The sample has 130,000 to 150,000 clones; 88% are singletons. The data were taken from a study of blood T cell repertoires in COVID-19. Study-wide background: Researchers got acute and convalescent COVID-19 samples from the United States, Italy and Spain. Sources were T cells, B-cell-depleted T cells, or PBMCs; the material itself was cDNA or gDNA.

V was cut by 6 bases and J by 2 bases, with 10 bases left in between. Germline values: CDR1 LNHDA, CDR2 SQIVND (reference sequence). The CDR3 is 13 residues long. This clonotype was obtained from a man between 65 and 85 years old with acute or convalescent COVID-19. The chain combines TRBV19 with TRBJ1-2, with no clear D. Sequencing input: peripheral blood. For the CDR3, the DNA is TGTGCCAGTAGGTCCGGGGAAAACTATGGCTACACCTTC. Encoded protein: CASRSGENYGYTF.